What follows are 10 T cell receptor beta chains derived from one specimen sequenced in a study of CD4 and CD8 cells across lung adenocarcinoma regions. TCRdb re-derived calls from the PCR reads in MiXCR, one entry per CDR3 protein. The data hold about 3,700 distinct CDR3 sequences, with 45% to 60% observed a single time. The sample consisted of CD4+ T cells from the margin of a lung tumor. The receptors come from a female donor with lung adenocarcinoma. The CD4 and CD8 labels of this study may be unreliable.

The V gene is TRBV6-1, the J gene TRBJ1-1; no clear D. V dropped 6 bases and J dropped 1 base, with 9 bases sitting between them. The germline CDR1 and CDR2 sequences are MNHNS and SASEGT. The CDR3 has 13 amino acids. This chain's CDR3 is CASSSVQNTEAFF. The CDR3, as DNA: TGTGCCAGCAGCTCAGTCCAGAACACTGAAGCTTTCTTT.

V gene TRBV6-1 combines with J gene TRBJ2-2; unclear D gene. The length of the CDR3 is 14 residues. The germline V gene encodes CDR1 MNHNS and CDR2 SASEGT. Trimming took 6 bases from V and 1 from J, leaving 9 bases between them. CDR3 nucleotide sequence: TGTGCCAGCAGCCTCGTTGAGAACACCGGGGAGCTGTTTTTT. Amino acid sequence: CASSLVENTGELFF.

This clonotype was seen only a few times. This chain joins TRBV10-2 and TRBJ2-1; the match to TRBD2 covers 9 bases. The CDR3 length is 16 residues. CDR1 is WSHSY and CDR2 is SAAADI in the germline V gene. J gave up 6 bases and V 4 bases, and 10 bases lay outside the gene matches. The CDR3 loop is CASSGPRLAGRNEQFF. The CDR3 coding sequence is TGCGCCAGCAGTGGACCCCGGCTAGCGGGACGCAATGAGCAGTTCTTC.

The chain carries TRBV6-1 and TRBJ2-3; TRBD2 agrees at 13 bases. Germline assignment: CDR1 MNHNS and CDR2 SASEGT. With 5 bases clipped from V and 2 bases from J, the junction kept 4 bases outside the gene matches. The CDR3 sequence is 16 residues long. CDR3 bases: TGTGCCAGCAGTAGGACTAGCGGGAGTCTCACAGATACGCAGTATTTT. Translating it yields CASSRTSGSLTDTQYF.

V and J are TRBV6-1 and TRBJ2-1, with a possible D match to TRBD2 (6 bases). Matching the DNA end better, TRBJ2-7 makes the J call doubtful. CDR1 and CDR2 (germline): MNHNS, SASEGT. The CDR3 spans 15 residues. DNA for the CDR3: TGTGCCAGCAGTGAGACGGGAGTTTCCTACAATGAGCAGTACTTC. It codes for CASSETGVSYNEQYF.

The chain carries TRBV7-2 and TRBJ2-3; D might be TRBD2 (6 bases). The CDR3 covers 16 residues. Trimming removed 6 bases from V and 5 bases from J, with 21 bases in between. CDR1 SGHTA and CDR2 FQGNSA come from the germline V gene. The CDR3 DNA reads TGTGCCAGCAGGGCGAGCTACGGCGGGAACCAAGATACGCAGTATTTT. Protein sequence: CASRASYGGNQDTQYF. The variable domain in full, completed from reference TRBV7-2 and TRBJ2-3, reads GAGVSQSPSNKVTEKGKDVELRCDPISGHTALYWYRQSLGQGLEFLIYFQGNSAPDKSGLPSDRFSAERTGGSVSTLTIQRTQQEDSAVYLCASRASYGGNQDTQYFGPGTRLTVL.

Judged by abundance, this clonotype is large. The chain employs TRBV27 and TRBJ2-5; D is ambiguous. The DNA end favors TRBJ2-7, so the J call may be wrong. Germline lookup yields CDR1 MNHEY and CDR2 SMNVEV (reference sequence). The CDR3 extends over 14 amino acids. The CDR3 DNA sequence: TGTGCCAGCAGCCTCACCCATGGCTACTACGAGCAGTACTTC. It specifies CASSLTHGYYEQYF.

This clonotype showed up just a few times. This CDR3 fails to terminate in the conserved phenylalanine or tryptophan, so it likely reflects a read error. The limits of the CDR3 on the DNA are not certain, so only TCRdb's listed CDR3 is given. This sequence joins TRBV27 and TRBJ2-1. Germline values: CDR1 MNHEY, CDR2 SMNVEV (reference sequence). The CDR3 is 15 amino acids long, termini counted. CDR3 amino acids: CVCVCVCVCTLNTVP.

This sequence joins TRBV4-1 and TRBJ2-7, with D uncertain. V dropped 0 bases and J dropped 2 bases, with 11 bases sitting between them. Germline V gene sequence: CDR1 MGHRA, CDR2 YSYEKL. The CDR3 runs to 15 residues. DNA for the CDR3: TGCGCCAGCAGCCAAGAGTGGACGGCGGCCTACGAGCAGTACTTC. Its translation: CASSQEWTAAYEQYF.

This clonotype showed up just a few times. The chain is built from TRBV7-9 and TRBJ2-3; TRBD1 aligns across 11 bases. The DNA end lines up better with TRBJ2-1; the J call may be wrong. CDR3 length: 15 amino acids. Germline V gives CDR1 SEHNR, CDR2 FQNEAQ (reference sequence). The CDR3 DNA reads TGTGCCAGCAGTTCTCCCGGGACAGGGGGACACGAGCAGTTCTTC. Encoded protein: CASSSPGTGGHEQFF.